This TCR beta chain is drawn from a study of spatial heterogeneity in lung cancer. Findings and limits, study-wide: Blood carried ubiquitous expanded tumor TCRs more at resection than follow-up.

TCR cDNA molecules were tagged individually, and each one carried a unique molecular identifier. From the 5' RACE reads, TCRdb called clonotypes with MiXCR, one entry per CDR3 protein. The table includes almost 75,000 distinct CDR3 sequences, about an eighth detected once. The CDR3 is 15 amino acids. Deletions cut 3 bases from V and 0 bases from J, with 10 bases between. CDR1 is SGDLS, CDR2 YYNGEE, per germline. Time point denoted: sample taken at primary tumor resection. The sequenced material consisted of unsorted whole RNA from tumor, nontumor lung or frozen PBMC. This clonotype was counted a few times. What it binds is unknown.

The sample in question was PBMCs, obtained at surgery. The receptor comes from a male donor with early-stage non-small cell lung cancer. This rearrangement joins TRBV9 to TRBJ1-5; D is unresolved. Written as DNA, the CDR3 is TGTGCCAGCAGCGAGGACGGGTATAGCAATCAGCCCCAGCATTTT. This gives the protein CASSEDGYSNQPQHF.